Below, 9 T cell receptor beta chains from the same sample are listed, as sequenced in a study of neurological immune-mediated disorders. The time point: longitudinal time-point 2. TCRdb re-called the 5' RACE reads through MiXCR, storing one row per CDR3 protein. This sample yields approximately 85,000 distinct CDR3 sequences, of which roughly 13% are seen a single time; approximately 5% belongs to the top ten. The sample was PBMCs. These receptors were taken from a female donor with HTLV-1-associated myelopathy (HAM/TSP).

As to this clonotype: One junction end does not reproduce the germline sequence, and a read error may be involved. This sequence joins TRBV15 and TRBJ2-1, with 10 bases fitting TRBD2. The CDR3 loop spans 15 amino acids. Germline-derived CDR1 and CDR2 are LNHNV and YYDKDF (reference sequence). CDR3 sequence: CATSSLIAGGDEQFF. The CDR3 nucleotides read TGTGCTACCAGCAGCTTAATAGCGGGGGGCGATGAGCAGTTCTTC.

This clonotype came up many times. This rearrangement joins TRBV10-3 to TRBJ2-2, with a tentative D call TRBD1 (5 bases). The CDR3 consists of 14 residues. Deletions cut 2 bases from V and 4 bases from J, with 8 bases between. Germline lookup yields CDR1 ENHRY and CDR2 SYGVKD. CDR3 DNA: TGTGCCATCAGTGAGGGGGCAGGCACCGGGGAGCTGTTTTTT. This encodes CAISEGAGTGELFF.

Turning to this clonotype: Sequence at one end of the junction differs from germline and may be a read error. This chain joins TRBV18 and TRBJ2-3; D possibly corresponds to TRBD2 (5 bases). This CDR3 region has 13 residues. From germline, CDR1 is KGHSH and CDR2 LQKENI. CDR3 protein: CTSSPTAGDTQYF. In nucleotides, the CDR3 is TGTACCAGCTCACCGACTGCGGGAGATACGCAGTATTTT.

This clonotype was found many times. The rearrangement joins TRBV6-5 to TRBJ1-2; D is unclear. Trimming pared 2 bases from V and 4 bases from J, leaving 11 bases between. The CDR3 totals 14 residues. Germline V CDR1 and CDR2: MNHEY, SVGAGI. CDR3: CASSYGGSRYGYTF. The DNA for the CDR3 is TGTGCCAGCAGTTACGGTGGCTCCCGCTATGGCTACACCTTC.

By frequency in the sample, this clonotype is medium-sized (0.01 to 0.1%). This chain connects TRBV5-1 to TRBJ2-7; D may correspond to TRBD1 or TRBD2 (6 bases each). Germline CDR1 SGHRS, CDR2 YFSETQ. V lost 0 bases and J 6 bases, leaving 19 bases between the germline ends. There are 16 residues in the CDR3. CDR3 in amino acids: CASSLAGAQPPGEQYF. The CDR3 nucleotides read TGCGCCAGCAGCTTGGCGGGGGCTCAGCCTCCCGGCGAGCAGTACTTC.

This clonotype was seen ten or more times. This rearrangement joins TRBV20-1 to TRBJ1-5; 8 positions match TRBD1. CDR3 length: 14 amino acids. J was trimmed by 0 bases and V by 6 bases; bases with no gene match: 4. From germline, CDR1 is DFQATT and CDR2 SNEGSKA (reference sequence). CDR3 region: CSAPDRDSNQPQHF. The CDR3 DNA follows: TGCAGTGCCCCGGACAGGGATAGCAATCAGCCCCAGCATTTT.

There are many counts of this clonotype. V and J are TRBV5-1 and TRBJ2-2, with 7 bases aligning to TRBD1. V lost 4 bases and J lost 6; bases outside the gene matches: 6. The germline gives CDR1 SGHRS, CDR2 YFSETQ. This CDR3 is built from 14 residues. The CDR3 reads CASSLDQGAGELFF. In nucleotides, the CDR3 is TGCGCCAGCAGCCTTGACCAGGGGGCCGGGGAGCTGTTTTTT.

This chain uses TRBV4-1 with TRBJ2-3; D may be TRBD1 (6 bases). The V gene lost 1 base and the J gene lost 6 bases, with 23 bases spanning the gap. The CDR3 covers 18 residues. Germline CDR1 MGHRA, CDR2 YSYEKL. The CDR3 bases are TGCGCCAGCAGCCAAGGACGACAGGTGGCGCTCGGTAAGGATACGCAGTATTTT. This codes for CASSQGRQVALGKDTQYF.

This clonotype was recorded many times. The CDR3 region has the DNA TGTGCCAGCAGCATAACAGAGTATGGCTACACCTTC. Its translation is CASSITEYGYTF. This chain joins TRBV7-9 and TRBJ1-2, with D unclear. The V end lost 5 bases, the J end lost 5 bases, and 9 bases lay between the germline ends. The germline CDR1 and CDR2 sequences are SEHNR and FQNEAQ (reference sequence). The CDR3 has 12 residues.